The rows below give T cell receptor beta chains drawn from one sample of a study of blood T cell repertoires in COVID-19. Clones were read by immunoSEQ multiplex PCR, and TCRdb kept only the in-frame ones, dropping some. The sample shows 350,000 to 450,000 clones, around nine tenths of them seen only once. Sequenced: PBMCs or T cells enriched from blood (not recorded which). Every receptor here comes from a woman between 18 and 29 years old who had been exposed to COVID-19. The CDR3 runs from the conserved cysteine through the conserved F or W. The D gene is left open where the match is weak. The listing skips clone size in some rows; elsewhere it reads once, few, many or a size class.

abundance	j_gene	d_gene	v_gene	CDR3aa	CDR3nt
.	TRBJ1-5	TRBD1	TRBV4-1	CASSQGLQGEFNSNQPQHF	TGCGCCAGCAGCCAAGGGTTACAGGGGGAATTTAATAGCAATCAGCCCCAGCATTTT
.	TRBJ1-1	.	TRBV11-3	CASSLVAGNAFF	TGTGCCAGCAGCTTAGTGGCAGGGAATGCTTTCTTT
.	TRBJ1-1	.	TRBV28	CASSLRGIPSLEAFF	TGTGCCAGCAGTTTGCGGGGCATCCCCTCGCTAGAAGCTTTCTTT
.	TRBJ2-7	TRBD2	TRBV5-4	CASSLGTSGSFYEQYF	TGTGCCAGCAGCTTGGGGACTAGCGGGAGTTTTTACGAGCAGTACTTC
.	TRBJ2-1	TRBD2	TRBV4-1	CASSIRLADSYNEQFF	TGCGCCAGCAGCATACGACTAGCGGACTCCTACAATGAGCAGTTCTTC
once	TRBJ2-2	TRBD2	TRBV11-2	CASSLGLAPNTGELFF	TGTGCCAGCAGCTTGGGACTAGCGCCGAACACCGGGGAGCTGTTTTTT
once	TRBJ1-2	TRBD1	TRBV7-2	CASSLGNRGRGGYTF	TGTGCCAGCAGCTTAGGCAACAGGGGGCGGGGTGGCTACACCTTC
.	TRBJ1-4	.	TRBV2	CASSSSGKLFF	TGTGCCAGCAGTAGTAGCGGGAAACTGTTTTTT
.	TRBJ1-2	.	TRBV7-9	CASSQRQLEGYGYTF	TGTGCCAGCAGCCAGAGACAGCTGGAGGGCTATGGCTACACCTTC
.	TRBJ2-1	.	TRBV11-2	CASSLGLVQFF	TGTGCCAGCAGCTTAGGGCTAGTACAGTTCTTC
.	TRBJ2-1	TRBD2	TRBV24-1	CATSERSGRNNEQFF	TGTGCCACCAGTGAACGGAGCGGGAGGAACAATGAGCAGTTCTTC
.	TRBJ1-1	TRBD1	TRBV11-2	CASSPPRDRVYTEAFF	TGTGCCAGCAGCCCCCCCCGGGACAGGGTTTACACTGAAGCTTTCTTT
once	TRBJ1-4	.	TRBV24-1	CATSDSGTRNEKLFF	TGTGCCACCAGTGATTCCGGGACACGGAATGAAAAACTGTTTTTT
.	TRBJ2-7	TRBD2	TRBV20-1	CSARRDYAYF	TGCAGTGCTCGCAGGGACTATGCGTACTTC
.	TRBJ1-1	.	TRBV7-3	CASSFTAVTEAFF	TGTGCCAGCTCCTTTACCGCGGTCACTGAAGCTTTCTTT
.	TRBJ1-4	TRBD1	TRBV30	CAWSVGGAGGEKLFF	TGTGCCTGGAGTGTAGGGGGGGCAGGGGGCGAAAAACTGTTTTTT
.	TRBJ1-1	.	TRBV7-9	CASSQGDLGTEAFF	TGTGCCAGCAGCCAAGGGGATCTAGGGACTGAAGCTTTCTTT
once	TRBJ2-7	TRBD1	TRBV5-4	CASSLPGQGIFSWYF	TGTGCCAGCAGCTTACCCGGACAGGGTATCTTTTCATGGTACTTC
once	TRBJ2-2	.	TRBV3-1/TRBV3-2	CASSQGYNTGELFF	TGTGCCAGCAGCCAAGGTTATAACACCGGGGAGCTGTTTTTT
.	TRBJ2-3	TRBD2	TRBV19	CASSFGTSGGGTDTQYF	TGTGCCAGTAGTTTCGGGACTAGCGGGGGGGGCACAGATACGCAGTATTTT
.	TRBJ1-1	.	TRBV5-1	CASSLVQGLSEAFF	TGCGCCAGCAGCTTGGTCCAGGGCCTATCTGAAGCTTTCTTT
.	TRBJ1-1	.	TRBV10-3	CAISELSTGNTEAFF	TGTGCCATCAGTGAGTTGTCGACAGGGAACACTGAAGCTTTCTTT
.	TRBJ2-1	.	TRBV5-1	CASSLASSYNEQFF	TGCGCCAGCAGCTTGGCGAGCTCCTACAATGAGCAGTTCTTC
.	TRBJ1-1	TRBD1	TRBV18	CASSSMTGSLMNTEAFF	TGTGCCAGCTCAAGCATGACAGGGTCTCTAATGAACACTGAAGCTTTCTTT
.	TRBJ2-7	TRBD2	TRBV11-2	CASSFRRGGSYEQYF	TGTGCCAGCAGCTTTCGTCGGGGGGGATCCTACGAGCAGTACTTC
.	TRBJ1-1	TRBD1	TRBV27	CASSFVPAGGTEAFF	TGTGCCAGCAGTTTTGTCCCCGCAGGGGGCACTGAAGCTTTCTTT
.	TRBJ2-1	TRBD1	TRBV15	CATSREDRGPWNEQFF	TGTGCCACCAGCAGAGAGGACAGGGGGCCATGGAATGAGCAGTTCTTC
.	TRBJ1-1	.	TRBV7-3	CASSLTGTIHTEAFF	TGTGCCAGCAGCTTAACCGGGACAATACACACTGAAGCTTTCTTT
.	TRBJ1-1	TRBD1	TRBV7-2	CASSPGTGGTEAFF	TGTGCCAGCAGCCCCGGGACAGGGGGCACTGAAGCTTTCTTT
.	TRBJ1-1	TRBD1	TRBV19	CASSPQGAFTEAFF	TGTGCCAGTAGCCCGCAGGGGGCCTTCACTGAAGCTTTCTTT
.	TRBJ1-4	.	TRBV7-8	CASSSHRDATNEKLFF	TGTGCCAGCAGCAGCCACAGAGACGCAACTAATGAAAAACTGTTTTTT
.	TRBJ2-1	.	TRBV7-9	CASSLSDRSYNEQFF	TGTGCCAGCAGCTTAAGCGACAGGTCCTACAATGAGCAGTTCTTC
many	TRBJ2-7	.	TRBV12-3/TRBV12-4	CASSFYGEQYF	TGTGCCAGCAGTTTCTACGGCGAGCAGTACTTC
.	TRBJ1-2	.	TRBV5-1	CASSLATAGYGYTF	TGCGCCAGCAGCTTAGCGACAGCGGGATATGGCTACACCTTC
.	TRBJ1-5	.	TRBV27	CASSPRDLQPQHF	TGTGCCAGCAGTCCCCGGGACTTACAGCCCCAGCATTTT
once	TRBJ2-7	TRBD2	TRBV28	CASSLVSGGTYEQYF	TGTGCCAGCAGTTTGGTTAGCGGGGGAACCTACGAGCAGTACTTC
.	TRBJ1-5	.	TRBV19	CASSIATPQGNQPQHF	TGTGCCAGTAGTATAGCGACACCCCAGGGCAATCAGCCCCAGCATTTT
.	TRBJ2-7	.	TRBV19	CASSMQPGVYEQYF	TGTGCCAGTAGTATGCAGCCAGGGGTCTACGAGCAGTACTTC
few	TRBJ2-6	.	TRBV18	CASSPRTGGPGANVLTF	TGTGCCAGCTCACCAAGAACGGGGGGCCCTGGGGCCAACGTCCTGACTTTC
.	TRBJ2-2	TRBD2	TRBV11-3	CASSPGGSRDTGELFF	TGTGCCAGCAGCCCCGGCGGGAGCAGGGACACCGGGGAGCTGTTTTTT